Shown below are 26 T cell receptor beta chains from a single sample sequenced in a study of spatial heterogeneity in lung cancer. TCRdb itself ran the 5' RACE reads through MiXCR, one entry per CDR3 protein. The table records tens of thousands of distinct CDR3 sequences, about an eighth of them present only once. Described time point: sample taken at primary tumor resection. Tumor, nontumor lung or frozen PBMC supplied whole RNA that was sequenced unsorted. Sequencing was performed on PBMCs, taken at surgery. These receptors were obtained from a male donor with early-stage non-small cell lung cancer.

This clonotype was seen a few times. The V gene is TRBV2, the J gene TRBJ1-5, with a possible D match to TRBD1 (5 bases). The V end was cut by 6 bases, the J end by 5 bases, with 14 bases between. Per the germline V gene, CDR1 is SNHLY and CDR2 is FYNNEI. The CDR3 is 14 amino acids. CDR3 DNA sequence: TGTGCCAGCAGCGGGACCCAAAGTTATCAGCCCCAGCATTTT. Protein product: CASSGTQSYQPQHF.

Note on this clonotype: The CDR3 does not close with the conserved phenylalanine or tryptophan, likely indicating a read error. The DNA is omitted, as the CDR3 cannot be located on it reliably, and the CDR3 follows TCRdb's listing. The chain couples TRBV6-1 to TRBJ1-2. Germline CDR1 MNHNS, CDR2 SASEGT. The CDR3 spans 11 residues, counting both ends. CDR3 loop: CASSEETSASS.

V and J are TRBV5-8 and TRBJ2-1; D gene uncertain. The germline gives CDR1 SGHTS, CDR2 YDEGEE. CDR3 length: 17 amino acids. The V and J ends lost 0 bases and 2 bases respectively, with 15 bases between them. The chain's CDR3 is CASSLVVRVGAYNEQFF. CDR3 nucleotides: TGTGCCAGCAGCTTGGTCGTACGAGTTGGGGCCTACAATGAGCAGTTCTTC.

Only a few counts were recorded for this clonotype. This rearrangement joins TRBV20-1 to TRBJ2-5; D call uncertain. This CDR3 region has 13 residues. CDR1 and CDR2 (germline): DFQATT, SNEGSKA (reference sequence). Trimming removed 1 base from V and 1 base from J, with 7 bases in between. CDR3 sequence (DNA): TGCAGTGCTAGAGCGAGAAGCCAAGAGACCCAGTACTTC. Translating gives CSARARSQETQYF.

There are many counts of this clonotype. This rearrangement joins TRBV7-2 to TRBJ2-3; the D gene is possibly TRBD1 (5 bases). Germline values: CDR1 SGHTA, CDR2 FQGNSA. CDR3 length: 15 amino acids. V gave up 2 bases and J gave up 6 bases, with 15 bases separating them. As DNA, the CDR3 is TGTGCCAGCAGCTTAAGGGGTCGAGGAGCGGATACGCAGTATTTT. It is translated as CASSLRGRGADTQYF.

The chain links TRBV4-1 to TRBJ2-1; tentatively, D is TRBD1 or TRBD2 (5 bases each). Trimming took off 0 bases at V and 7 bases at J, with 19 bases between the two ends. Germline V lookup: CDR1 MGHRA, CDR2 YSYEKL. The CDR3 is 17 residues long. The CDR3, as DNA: TGCGCCAGCAGCCAAGAGGCAAGGACGGGACCTCTGAATGAGCAGTTCTTC. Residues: CASSQEARTGPLNEQFF.

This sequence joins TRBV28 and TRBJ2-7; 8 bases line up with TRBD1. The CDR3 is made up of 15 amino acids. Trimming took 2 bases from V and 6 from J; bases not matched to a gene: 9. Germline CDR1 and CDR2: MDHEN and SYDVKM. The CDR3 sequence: CASSLKDRARGEQYF. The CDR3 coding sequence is TGTGCCAGCAGTTTAAAGGACAGGGCCCGCGGCGAGCAGTACTTC. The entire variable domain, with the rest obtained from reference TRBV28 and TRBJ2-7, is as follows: DVKVTQSSRYLVKRTGEKVFLECVQDMDHENMFWYRQDPGLGLRLIYFSYDVKMKEKGDIPEGYSVSREKKERFSLILESASTNQTSMYLCASSLKDRARGEQYFGPGTRLTVT.

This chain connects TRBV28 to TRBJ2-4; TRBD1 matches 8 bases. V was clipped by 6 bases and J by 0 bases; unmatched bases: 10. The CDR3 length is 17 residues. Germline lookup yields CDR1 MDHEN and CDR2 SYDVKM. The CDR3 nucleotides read TGTGCCAGCAGCTACTCGGACAGGGCCCTAGCCAAAAACATTCAGTACTTC. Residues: CASSYSDRALAKNIQYF.

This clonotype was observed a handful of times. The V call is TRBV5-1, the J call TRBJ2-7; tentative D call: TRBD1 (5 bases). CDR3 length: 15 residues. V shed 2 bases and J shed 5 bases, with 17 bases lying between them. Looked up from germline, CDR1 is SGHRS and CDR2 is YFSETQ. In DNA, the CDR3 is TGCGCCAGCAGCTTACGGGCCCCTGGGGCCAACGAGCAGTACTTC. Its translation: CASSLRAPGANEQYF. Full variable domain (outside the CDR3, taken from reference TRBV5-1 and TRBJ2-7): KAGVTQTPRYLIKTRGQQVTLSCSPISGHRSVSWYQQTPGQGLQFLFEYFSETQRNKGNFPGRFSGRQFSNSRSEMNVSTLELGDSALYLCASSLRAPGANEQYFGPGTRLTVT.

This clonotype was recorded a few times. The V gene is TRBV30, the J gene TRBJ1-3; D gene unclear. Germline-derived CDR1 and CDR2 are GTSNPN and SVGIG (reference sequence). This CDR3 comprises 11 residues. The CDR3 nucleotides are TGTATCTCCTCCGCTGGAAACACCATATATTTT. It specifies CISSAGNTIYF.

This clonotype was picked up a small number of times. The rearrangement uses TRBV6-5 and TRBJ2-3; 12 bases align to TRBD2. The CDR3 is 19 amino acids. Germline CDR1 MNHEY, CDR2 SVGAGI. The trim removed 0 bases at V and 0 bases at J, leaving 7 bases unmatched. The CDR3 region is CASSYSRRTSGGSTDTQYF. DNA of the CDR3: TGTGCCAGCAGTTACTCTAGAAGAACTAGCGGGGGGAGCACAGATACGCAGTATTTT.

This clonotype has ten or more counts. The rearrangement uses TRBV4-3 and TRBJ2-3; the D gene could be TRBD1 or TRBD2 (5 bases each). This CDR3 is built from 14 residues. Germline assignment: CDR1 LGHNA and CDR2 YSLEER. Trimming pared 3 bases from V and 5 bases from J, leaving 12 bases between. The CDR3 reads CASSQGPPGDTQYF. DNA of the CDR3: TGCGCCAGCAGCCAGGGACCCCCGGGAGATACGCAGTATTTT.

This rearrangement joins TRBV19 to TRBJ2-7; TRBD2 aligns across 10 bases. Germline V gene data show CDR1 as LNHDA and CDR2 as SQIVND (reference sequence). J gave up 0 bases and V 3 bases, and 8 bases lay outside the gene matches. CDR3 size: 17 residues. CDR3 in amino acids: CASSITSGVLSSYEQYF. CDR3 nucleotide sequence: TGTGCCAGTAGTATCACTAGCGGGGTCCTGAGCTCCTACGAGCAGTACTTC.

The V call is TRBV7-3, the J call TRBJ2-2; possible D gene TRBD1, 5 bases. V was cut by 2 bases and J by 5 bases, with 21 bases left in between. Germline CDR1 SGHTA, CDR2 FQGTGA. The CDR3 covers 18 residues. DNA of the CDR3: TGTGCCAGCAGCTTAGCCGCGTTGGGTCGACAGTCAACCGGGGAGCTGTTTTTT. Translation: CASSLAALGRQSTGELFF.

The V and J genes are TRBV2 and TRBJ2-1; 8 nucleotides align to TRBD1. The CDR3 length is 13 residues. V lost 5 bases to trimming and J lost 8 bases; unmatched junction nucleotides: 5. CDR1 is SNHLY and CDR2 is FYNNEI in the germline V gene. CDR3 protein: CASSLQGAYEQFF. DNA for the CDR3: TGTGCCAGCAGTCTTCAGGGGGCGTATGAGCAGTTCTTC.

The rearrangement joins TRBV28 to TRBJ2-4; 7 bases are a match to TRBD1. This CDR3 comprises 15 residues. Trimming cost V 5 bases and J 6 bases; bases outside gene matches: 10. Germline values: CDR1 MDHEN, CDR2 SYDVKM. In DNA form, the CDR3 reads TGTGCCAGCAGTCCGACCGGGACAGCGGCAAACATTCAGTACTTC. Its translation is CASSPTGTAANIQYF.

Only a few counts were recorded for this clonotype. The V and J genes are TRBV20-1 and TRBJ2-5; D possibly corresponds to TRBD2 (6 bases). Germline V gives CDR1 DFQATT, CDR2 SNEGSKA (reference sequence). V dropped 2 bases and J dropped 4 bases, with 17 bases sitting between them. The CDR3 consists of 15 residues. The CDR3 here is CSARSLAFSGETQYF. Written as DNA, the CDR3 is TGCAGTGCTAGATCACTAGCCTTTTCAGGAGAGACCCAGTACTTC.

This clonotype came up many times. CDR3 sequence: CASSRDGKETQYF. The DNA of the CDR3 is TGTGCCAGCAGCCGGGACGGAAAAGAGACCCAGTACTTC. This chain uses TRBV11-1 with TRBJ2-5; D tentatively fits TRBD1 or TRBD2 (5 bases each). CDR3 size: 13 residues. Trimming shortened V by 5 bases and J by 3 bases, and 10 bases separated the two germline ends. The V gene's germline CDR1 is SGHAT and CDR2 FQDESV (reference sequence). Supplemented by reference TRBV11-1 and TRBJ2-5, the full variable domain reads EAEVAQSPRYKITEKSQAVAFWCDPISGHATLYWYRQILGQGPELLVQFQDESVVDDSQLPKDRFSAERLKGVDSTLKIQPAELGDSAMYLCASSRDGKETQYFGPGTRLLVL.

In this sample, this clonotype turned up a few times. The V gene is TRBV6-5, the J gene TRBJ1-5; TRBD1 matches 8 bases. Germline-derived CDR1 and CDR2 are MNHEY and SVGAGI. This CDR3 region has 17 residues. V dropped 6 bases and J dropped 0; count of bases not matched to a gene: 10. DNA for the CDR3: TGTGCCAGCAGGCGTGCCGGGACAGGTTTTAGCAATCAGCCCCAGCATTTT. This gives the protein CASRRAGTGFSNQPQHF.

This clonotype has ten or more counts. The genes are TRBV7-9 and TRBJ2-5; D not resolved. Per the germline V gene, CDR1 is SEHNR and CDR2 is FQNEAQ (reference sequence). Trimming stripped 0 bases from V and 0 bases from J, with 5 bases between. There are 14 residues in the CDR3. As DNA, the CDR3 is TGTGCCAGCAGCTTAGCGGCTTACCAAGAGACCCAGTACTTC. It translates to CASSLAAYQETQYF.

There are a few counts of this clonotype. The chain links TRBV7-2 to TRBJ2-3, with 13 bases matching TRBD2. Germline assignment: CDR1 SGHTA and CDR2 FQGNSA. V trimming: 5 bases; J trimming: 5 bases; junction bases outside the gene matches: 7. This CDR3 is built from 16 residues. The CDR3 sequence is CASSARLAGGLDTQYF. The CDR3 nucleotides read TGTGCCAGCAGCGCGAGACTAGCGGGGGGCCTAGATACGCAGTATTTT.

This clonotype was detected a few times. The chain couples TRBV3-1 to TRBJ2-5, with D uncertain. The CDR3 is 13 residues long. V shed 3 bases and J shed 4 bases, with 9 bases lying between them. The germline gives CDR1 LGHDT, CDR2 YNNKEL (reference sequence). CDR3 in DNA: TGTGCCAGCAGCCAGGAATGGCGAGAGACCCAGTACTTC. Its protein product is CASSQEWRETQYF.

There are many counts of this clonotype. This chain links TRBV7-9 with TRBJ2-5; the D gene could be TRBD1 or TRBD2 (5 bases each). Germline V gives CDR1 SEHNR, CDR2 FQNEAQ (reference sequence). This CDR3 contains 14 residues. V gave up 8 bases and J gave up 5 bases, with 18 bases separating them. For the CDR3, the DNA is TGTGCCAGCTCGAGTGTCGGGGCGGTCGAGACCCAGTACTTC. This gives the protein CASSSVGAVETQYF.

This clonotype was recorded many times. The CDR3: CASSRGGYTF. CDR3 bases: TGTGCCAGCAGTAGAGGTGGCTACACCTTC. The chain employs TRBV12-3 or TRBV12-4 and TRBJ1-2; D call uncertain. Trimming pared 5 bases from V and 7 bases from J, leaving 5 bases between. The CDR3 runs to 10 residues.

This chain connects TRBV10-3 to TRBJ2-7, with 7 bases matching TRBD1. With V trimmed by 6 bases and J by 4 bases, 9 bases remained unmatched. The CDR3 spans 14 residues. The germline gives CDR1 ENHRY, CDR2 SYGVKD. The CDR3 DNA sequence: TGTGCCATCAGGCCCTCGACAGGGACGTACGAGCAGTACTTC. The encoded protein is CAIRPSTGTYEQYF.

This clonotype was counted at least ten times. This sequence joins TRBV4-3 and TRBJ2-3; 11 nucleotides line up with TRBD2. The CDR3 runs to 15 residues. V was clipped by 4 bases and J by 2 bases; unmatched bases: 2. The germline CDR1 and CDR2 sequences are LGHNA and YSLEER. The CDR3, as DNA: TGCGCCAGCAGCCTGGGACTAGCGGTCACAGATACGCAGTATTTT. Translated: CASSLGLAVTDTQYF.